This T cell receptor (beta chain) was identified in a study of blood T cell repertoires in COVID-19. The V end lost 0 bases, the J end lost 1 base, and 7 bases lay between the germline ends. Germline CDR1 and CDR2: SQVTM and ANQGSEA. There are 13 residues in the CDR3. Assay: immunoSEQ multiplex PCR; the TCRdb copy retains only in-frame clones and omits some. Of about 13,000 clones in the sample, around nine tenths are singletons; the top ten hold more than 2%. The sequence was collected from a human donor in a cohort sampled during active COVID-19. The specimen was peripheral blood. The rearrangement joins TRBV29-1 to TRBJ2-7; D call uncertain. The CDR3 nucleotides are TGCAGCGTTGAAGATCTCACTTCCTACGAGCAGTACTTC. This encodes CSVEDLTSYEQYF.